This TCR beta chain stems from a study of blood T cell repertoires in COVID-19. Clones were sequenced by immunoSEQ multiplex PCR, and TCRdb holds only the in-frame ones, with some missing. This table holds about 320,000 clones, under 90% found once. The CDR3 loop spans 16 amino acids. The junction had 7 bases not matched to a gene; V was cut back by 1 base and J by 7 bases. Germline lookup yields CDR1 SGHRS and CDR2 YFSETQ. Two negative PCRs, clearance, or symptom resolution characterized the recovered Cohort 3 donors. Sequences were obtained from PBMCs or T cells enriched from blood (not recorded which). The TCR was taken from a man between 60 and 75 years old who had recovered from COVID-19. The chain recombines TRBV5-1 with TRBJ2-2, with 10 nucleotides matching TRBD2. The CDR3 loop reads CASSLFLAGESGELFF. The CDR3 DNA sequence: TGCGCCAGCAGCTTGTTCCTAGCGGGAGAAAGCGGGGAGCTGTTTTTT.